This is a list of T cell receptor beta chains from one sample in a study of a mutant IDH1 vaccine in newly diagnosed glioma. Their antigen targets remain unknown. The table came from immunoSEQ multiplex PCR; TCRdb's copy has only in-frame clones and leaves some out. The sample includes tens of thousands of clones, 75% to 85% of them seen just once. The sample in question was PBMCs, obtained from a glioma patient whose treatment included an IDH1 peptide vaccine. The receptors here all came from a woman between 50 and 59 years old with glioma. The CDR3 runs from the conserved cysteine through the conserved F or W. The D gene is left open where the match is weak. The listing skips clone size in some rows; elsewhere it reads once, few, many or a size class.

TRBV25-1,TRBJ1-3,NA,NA,TGTGCCAGCAGTGAATATACCAGGAACAAACCCCTATATTTT,CASSEYTRNKPLYF
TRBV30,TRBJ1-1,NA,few,TGTGCCTGGAGTGCAGGAGGGCTTAACCGGGCTTTCTTT,CAWSAGGLNRAFF
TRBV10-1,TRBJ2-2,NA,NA,TGCGCCAGCAGGTCCTCTGGGACCGGGGAGCTGTTTTTT,CASRSSGTGELFF
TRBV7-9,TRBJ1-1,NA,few,TGTGCCAGTCGACAGGACATGAACACTGAAGCTTTCTTT,CASRQDMNTEAFF
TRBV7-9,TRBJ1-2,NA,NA,TGTGCCAGCAGCTTAAGAGGTGGTAGTGGCTACACCTTC,CASSLRGGSGYTF
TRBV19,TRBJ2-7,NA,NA,TGTGCCAGTAGTATTGGATCCTACGAGCAGTACTTC,CASSIGSYEQYF
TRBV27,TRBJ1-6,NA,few,TGTGCCAGCAGCCCGGACGGGGGGGATTCACCCCTCCACTTT,CASSPDGGDSPLHF
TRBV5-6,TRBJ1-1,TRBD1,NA,TGTGCCAGCAGCTGGGACAGGGATAGGAGAGCTTTCTTT,CASSWDRDRRAFF
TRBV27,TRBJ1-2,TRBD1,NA,TGTGCCAGCAGTTTATGGACAGGCTATGGCTACACCTTC,CASSLWTGYGYTF
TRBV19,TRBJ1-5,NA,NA,TGTGCCAGTAGTTCCCCCTTCACCTCCGGGACACCGAGCAATCAGCCCCAGCATTTT,CASSSPFTSGTPSNQPQHF
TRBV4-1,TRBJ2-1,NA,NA,TGCGCCAGCAGCCAAGTGGGTGGCGGTACCTACAATGAGCAGTTCTTC,CASSQVGGGTYNEQFF
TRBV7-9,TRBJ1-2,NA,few,TGTGCCAGCAGCCTCCAGGAGAACTATGGCTACACCTTC,CASSLQENYGYTF
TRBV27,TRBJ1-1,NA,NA,TGTGCCAGCAGTTTATCGTCCGCTTTTGACACTGAAGCTTTCTTT,CASSLSSAFDTEAFF
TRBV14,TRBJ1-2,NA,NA,TGTGCCAGCAGCCAAGATCCCGGGGGGATCAGGGGCTACACCTTC,CASSQDPGGIRGYTF
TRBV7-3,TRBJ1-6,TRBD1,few,TGTGCCAGCAGCTTAAGGCCAGGGGGTTCACCCCTCCACTTT,CASSLRPGGSPLHF
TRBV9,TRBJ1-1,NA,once,TGTGCCAGCAGCGTAATTTCGGAGTGGGGGTCGGGTGAAGCTTTCTTT,CASSVISEWGSGEAFF
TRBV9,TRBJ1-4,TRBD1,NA,TGTGCCAGCAGCGTAGAGGTGGGACAGCCTAATGAAAAACTGTTTTTT,CASSVEVGQPNEKLFF
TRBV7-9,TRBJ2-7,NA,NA,TGTGCCAGCAGCTTAGATTACGGAGTGTACGAGCAGTACTTC,CASSLDYGVYEQYF